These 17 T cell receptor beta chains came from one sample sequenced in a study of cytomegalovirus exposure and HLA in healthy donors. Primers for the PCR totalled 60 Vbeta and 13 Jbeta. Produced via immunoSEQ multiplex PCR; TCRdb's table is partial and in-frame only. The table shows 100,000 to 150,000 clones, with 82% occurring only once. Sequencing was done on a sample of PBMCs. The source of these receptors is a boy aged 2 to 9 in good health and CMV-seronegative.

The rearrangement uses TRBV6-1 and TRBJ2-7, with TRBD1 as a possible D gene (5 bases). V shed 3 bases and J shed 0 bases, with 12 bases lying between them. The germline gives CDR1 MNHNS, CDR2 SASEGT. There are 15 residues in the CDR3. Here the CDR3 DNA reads TGTGCCAGCAGTGAGCCAGGGTTTAGCTCCTACGAGCAGTACGTC. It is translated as CASSEPGFSSYEQYV.

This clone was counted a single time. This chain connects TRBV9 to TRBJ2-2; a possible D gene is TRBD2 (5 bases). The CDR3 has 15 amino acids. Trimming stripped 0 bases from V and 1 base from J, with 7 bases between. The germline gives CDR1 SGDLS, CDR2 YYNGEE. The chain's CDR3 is CASSVAGMNTGELFF. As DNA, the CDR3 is TGTGCCAGCAGCGTAGCGGGGATGAACACCGGGGAGCTGTTTTTT.

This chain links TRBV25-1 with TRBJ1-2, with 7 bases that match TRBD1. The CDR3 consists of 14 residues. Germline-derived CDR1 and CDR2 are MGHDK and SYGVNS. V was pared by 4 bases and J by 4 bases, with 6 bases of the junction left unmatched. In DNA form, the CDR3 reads TGTGCCAGCAGTGTCTACCGGGACAGCTATGGCTACACCTTC. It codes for CASSVYRDSYGYTF.

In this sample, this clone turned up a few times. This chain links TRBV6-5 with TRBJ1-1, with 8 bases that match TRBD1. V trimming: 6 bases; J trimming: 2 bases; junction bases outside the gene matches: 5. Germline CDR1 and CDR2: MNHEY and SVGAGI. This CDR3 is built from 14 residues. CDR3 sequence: CASRRTGKNTEAFF. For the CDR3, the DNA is TGTGCCAGCAGGAGGACAGGGAAAAACACTGAAGCTTTCTTT.

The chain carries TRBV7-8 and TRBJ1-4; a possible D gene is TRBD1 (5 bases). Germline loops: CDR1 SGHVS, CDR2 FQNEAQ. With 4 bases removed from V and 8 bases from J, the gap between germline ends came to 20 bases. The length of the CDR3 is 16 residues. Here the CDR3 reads CASSSSQSGRREKLFF. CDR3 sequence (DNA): TGTGCCAGCAGCTCAAGCCAGTCAGGGAGGCGAGAAAAACTGTTTTTT.

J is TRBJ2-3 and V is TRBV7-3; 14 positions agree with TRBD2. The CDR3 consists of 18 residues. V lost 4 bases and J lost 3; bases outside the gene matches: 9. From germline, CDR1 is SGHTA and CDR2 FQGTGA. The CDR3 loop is CASSSRRLAGGGTDTQYF. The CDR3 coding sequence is TGTGCCAGCAGCTCACGCCGACTAGCGGGAGGGGGGACAGATACGCAGTATTTT.

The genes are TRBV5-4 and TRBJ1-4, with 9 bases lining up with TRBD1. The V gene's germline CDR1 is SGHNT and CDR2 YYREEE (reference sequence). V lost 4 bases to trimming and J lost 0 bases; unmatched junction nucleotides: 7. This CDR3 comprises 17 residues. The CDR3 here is CASSPGQGTATNEKLFF. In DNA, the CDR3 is TGTGCCAGCAGCCCTGGACAGGGGACCGCAACTAATGAAAAACTGTTTTTT.

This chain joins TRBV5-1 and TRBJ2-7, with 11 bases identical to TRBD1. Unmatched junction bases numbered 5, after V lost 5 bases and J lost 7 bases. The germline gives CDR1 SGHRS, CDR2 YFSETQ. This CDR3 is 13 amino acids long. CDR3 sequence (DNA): TGCGCCAGCAGTTCGGACAGGGGGCTAGAGCAGTACTTC. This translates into CASSSDRGLEQYF.

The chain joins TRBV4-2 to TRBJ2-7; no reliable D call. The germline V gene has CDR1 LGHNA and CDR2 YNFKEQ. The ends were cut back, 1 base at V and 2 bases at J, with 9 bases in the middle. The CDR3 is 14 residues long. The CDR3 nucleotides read TGTGCCAGCAGCCAAGTGGCAGTTGCCTACGAGCAGTACTTC. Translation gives CASSQVAVAYEQYF.

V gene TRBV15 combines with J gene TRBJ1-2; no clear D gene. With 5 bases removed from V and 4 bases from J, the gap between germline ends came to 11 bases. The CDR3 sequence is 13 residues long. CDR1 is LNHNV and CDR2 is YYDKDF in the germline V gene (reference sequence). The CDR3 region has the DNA TGTGCCACCAGCCCCCGCGAGCTCTATGGCTACACCTTC. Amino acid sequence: CATSPRELYGYTF.

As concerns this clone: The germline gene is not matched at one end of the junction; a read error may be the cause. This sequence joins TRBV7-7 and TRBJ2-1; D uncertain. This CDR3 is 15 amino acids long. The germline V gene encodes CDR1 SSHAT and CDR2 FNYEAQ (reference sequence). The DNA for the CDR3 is TGTGCTAGCAGCTCGGGTCTTAGCTTCGGCTATGAGCAGTTCTTC. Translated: CASSSGLSFGYEQFF.

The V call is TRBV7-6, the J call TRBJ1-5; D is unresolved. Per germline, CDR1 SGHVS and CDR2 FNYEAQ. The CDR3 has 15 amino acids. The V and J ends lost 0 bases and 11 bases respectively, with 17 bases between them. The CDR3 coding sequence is TGTGCCAGCAGCTTAGCGTTGGGCAGCACCAGGACCCAGCATTTT. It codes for CASSLALGSTRTQHF.

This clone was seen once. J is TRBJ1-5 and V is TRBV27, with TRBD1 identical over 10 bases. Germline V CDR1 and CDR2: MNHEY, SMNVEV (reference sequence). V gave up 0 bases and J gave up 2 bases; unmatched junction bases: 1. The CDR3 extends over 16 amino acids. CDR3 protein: CASSLSGTGGNQPQHF. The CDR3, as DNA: TGTGCCAGCAGTTTATCGGGGACAGGGGGCAATCAGCCCCAGCATTTT.

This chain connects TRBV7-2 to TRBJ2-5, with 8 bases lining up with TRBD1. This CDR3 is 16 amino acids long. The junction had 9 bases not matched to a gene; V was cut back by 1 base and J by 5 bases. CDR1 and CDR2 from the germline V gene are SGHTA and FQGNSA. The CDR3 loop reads CASSLVRMTGVETQYF. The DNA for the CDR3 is TGTGCCAGCAGCTTAGTGAGGATGACAGGGGTTGAGACCCAGTACTTC.

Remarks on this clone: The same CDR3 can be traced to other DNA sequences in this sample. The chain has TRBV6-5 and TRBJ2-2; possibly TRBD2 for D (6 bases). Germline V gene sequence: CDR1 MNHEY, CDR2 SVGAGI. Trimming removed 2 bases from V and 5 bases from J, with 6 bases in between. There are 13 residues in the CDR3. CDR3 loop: CASSYGGTGELFF. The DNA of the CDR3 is TGTGCCAGCAGTTACGGGGGGACCGGGGAGCTGTTTTTT.

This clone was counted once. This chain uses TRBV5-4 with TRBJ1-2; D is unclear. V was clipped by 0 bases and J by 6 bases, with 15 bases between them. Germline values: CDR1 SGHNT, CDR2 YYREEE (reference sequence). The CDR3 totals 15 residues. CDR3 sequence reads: CASSLAGKARHGYTF. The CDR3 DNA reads TGTGCCAGCAGCTTGGCCGGCAAGGCTAGGCATGGCTACACCTTC. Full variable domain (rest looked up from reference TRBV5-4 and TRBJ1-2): ETGVTQSPTHLIKTRGQQVTLRCSSQSGHNTVSWYQQALGQGPQFIFQYYREEENGRGNFPPRFSGLQFPNYSSELNVNALELDDSALYLCASSLAGKARHGYTFGSGTRLTVV.

CDR3 residues: CAWSDERRELFF. The CDR3 DNA follows: TGTGCCTGGAGTGACGAGCGTAGGGAGCTGTTTTTT. The chain couples TRBV30 to TRBJ2-2; D remains unclear. The CDR3 totals 12 residues. The germline CDR1 and CDR2 sequences are GTSNPN and SVGIG (reference sequence). V was pared by 1 base and J by 9 bases, with 9 bases between.